This note documents a single T cell receptor (beta chain) sequence. Its antigen remains unidentified. The CDR3 consists of 20 residues. Per germline, CDR1 MRHNA and CDR2 SNTAGT. J gave up 6 bases and V 2 bases, and 24 bases lay outside the gene matches. This sample was included in a study of OX40 agonist ivuxolimab in advanced cancers. Study at large: Patients were roughly 83% male with ages about 20 to 79, mean roughly 64.

Systemic immunosuppression or a history of autoimmune disease excluded patients. Sampled blood was obtained at baseline, cycle 4 day 1, and cycle 7 day 1. Study conclusions and caveats: In the expanded peripheral T cells, antigen specificity was never determined.

Produced via immunoSEQ multiplex PCR; TCRdb's table is partial and in-frame only. The sample contains approximately 91,000 clones, around 86% of which appear only once. V is TRBV6-4 and J is TRBJ2-7; 8 bases line up with TRBD2. The input for sequencing was CD4+ or CD8+ T cells sorted from blood, taken in a trial of the OX40 agonist ivuxolimab. This receptor was taken from an adult with an advanced solid tumor such as melanoma, head and neck, liver or kidney cancer. As DNA, the CDR3 is TGTGCCAGCAGTGACGAGGATGGAACTAGCGGCAGGATAAGGCTCTGCGAGCAGTACTTC. Translation gives CASSDEDGTSGRIRLCEQYF.